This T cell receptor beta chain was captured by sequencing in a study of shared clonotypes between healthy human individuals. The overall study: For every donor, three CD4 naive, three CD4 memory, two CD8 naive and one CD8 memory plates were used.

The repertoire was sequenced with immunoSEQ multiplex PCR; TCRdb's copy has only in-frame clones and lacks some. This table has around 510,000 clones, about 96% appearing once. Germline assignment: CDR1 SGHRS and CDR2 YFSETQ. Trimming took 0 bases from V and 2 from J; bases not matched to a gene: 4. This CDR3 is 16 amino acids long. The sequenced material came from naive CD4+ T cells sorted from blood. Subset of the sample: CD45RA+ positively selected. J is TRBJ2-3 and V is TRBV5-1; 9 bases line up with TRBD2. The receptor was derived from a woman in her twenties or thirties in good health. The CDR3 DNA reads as TGCGCCAGCAGCTTGGGGGTAGCGGGAGACACAGATACGCAGTATTTT. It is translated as CASSLGVAGDTDTQYF.